This paragraph reports one T cell receptor (beta chain). Its cognate antigen is unknown. CDR3 size: 15 residues. With V trimmed by 5 bases and J by 4 bases, 5 bases remained unmatched. Germline-derived CDR1 and CDR2 are SEHNR and FQNEAQ (reference sequence). The source of the sample is a study of CD4 T cells in relation to SARS-CoV-2 and coronaviruses. Study overall: ViraFEST: approximately eleven-day antigen culture of PBMCs, then TCR beta CDR3 sequencing. The HLA restriction of the shared crossreactive spike epitopes was mapped.

Sorted naive or memory CD4+ cells met CEF peptides for over 8 days. Measured with immunoSEQ multiplex PCR; TCRdb has only the in-frame clones, and not every one. The sample holds approximately 43,000 clones, 84% seen once. Study-wide findings and caveats: SARS-CoV-2-driven expansion was significantly weaker in crossreactive than monoreactive clones.

Sequencing was performed on naive CD4+ T cells from PBMCs, cultured in vitro. Sample subset: naive CD4+ T cells isolated by negative enrichment. This receptor was taken from an adult with COVID-19. V and J are TRBV7-9 and TRBJ1-3, with 10 nucleotides matching TRBD1. DNA of the CDR3: TGTGCCAGCAGCCTGGGACAGGGGATAGGAAACACCATATATTTT. Its translation is CASSLGQGIGNTIYF.